The rows below give T cell receptor beta chains drawn from one sample of a study of T-cell memory formation after mild COVID-19. TCRdb processed the 5' RACE reads anew with MiXCR; each CDR3 protein has one entry. The table records roughly 610,000 distinct CDR3 sequences, roughly 17% of them present only once. The sequencing input was PBMCs or a T cell subset sorted from them (not recorded which). The receptors stem from an adult woman who had mild COVID-19 (a few samples of this study predate the infection). Cell type and time point are not known. Both conserved end residues are part of each CDR3. A D gene is named only where the DNA matches it firmly. Clone size is stated in some rows and not others, as once, few, many or a class when expanded.

v_call,cdr3_length,clone_size,d_call,j_call,cdr3_nt,cdr3_aa
TRBV19,14,-,TRBD1,TRBJ1-1,TGTGCCAGTAGGGACGACAGGGAGTGGACTGAAGCTTTCTTT,CASRDDREWTEAFF
TRBV6-1,15,few,-,TRBJ1-2,TGTGCCAGCAGTGACTACGGGACCGGGAAGGCCGGCTACACCTTC,CASSDYGTGKAGYTF
TRBV9,17,-,-,TRBJ2-1,TGTGCCAGCAGCGTAGGGAGGGGGGCTAGCGGAGGCAATGAGCAGTTCTTC,CASSVGRGASGGNEQFF
TRBV6-5,16,-,-,TRBJ1-2,TGTGCCAGCAGGGCCGTACAGGGCATGGGGGTCCGTGGCTACACCTTC,CASRAVQGMGVRGYTF
TRBV29-1,13,few,-,TRBJ1-1,TGCAGCGTTGAGAAACAGCCGAACACTGAAGCTTTCTTT,CSVEKQPNTEAFF
TRBV20-1,14,few,TRBD2,TRBJ2-7,TGCAGTGCGGCAACTAGCGGGGGGGCCGCGGAGCAGTACTTC,CSAATSGGAAEQYF
TRBV6-2/TRBV6-3,14,-,TRBD2,TRBJ2-5,TGTGCCAGCAGTTCCTATTCGGGGGGAGAGACCCAGTACTTC,CASSSYSGGETQYF
TRBV15,15,few,-,TRBJ1-6,TGTGCCACCAGCAGAGTTGGTGCCAATAATTCACCCCTCCACTTT,CATSRVGANNSPLHF
TRBV7-8,14,few,-,TRBJ2-6,TGTGCCAGCAGCTTTGGCCATAGGGCCAACGTCCTGACTTTC,CASSFGHRANVLTF
TRBV3-1,12,-,-,TRBJ1-2,TGTGCCAGCAGCCAAGGAAAAGGTGGCTACACCTTC,CASSQGKGGYTF
TRBV12-3/TRBV12-4,15,-,-,TRBJ2-3,TGTGCCAGCAGCCTCGGGCGGCGGGACACAGATACGCAGTATTTT,CASSLGRRDTDTQYF
TRBV28,15,-,TRBD1,TRBJ2-7,TGTGCCAGCAAACTACAGGGGGCGATATTCTACGAGCAGTACTTC,CASKLQGAIFYEQYF
TRBV4-1,15,-,-,TRBJ1-4,TGCGCCAGCAGCCAAGATTCCCTATGGGGTGAAAAACTGTTTTTT,CASSQDSLWGEKLFF
TRBV10-3,12,few,-,TRBJ2-7,TGTGCCATCAGCCCCCGGGGGCTCGAGCAGTACTTC,CAISPRGLEQYF
TRBV4-1,15,many,TRBD1,TRBJ2-7,TGCGCCAGCAGCCAGGAGACAGGGGCACCCTACGAGCAGTACTTC,CASSQETGAPYEQYF
TRBV24-1,15,-,TRBD1,TRBJ2-7,TGTGCCACCAGTGATCCCGGGACAGGGGTCTACGAGCAGTACTTC,CATSDPGTGVYEQYF
TRBV5-1,17,few,TRBD2,TRBJ2-1,TGCGCCAGCAGCTTGGGCCTAGCGGGGGTTTCCTACAATGAGCAGTTCTTC,CASSLGLAGVSYNEQFF
TRBV7-9,12,-,-,TRBJ1-1,TGTGCCAGCAGCTTGGGAGGGCGGGGAGCTTTCTTT,CASSLGGRGAFF
TRBV7-8,18,-,TRBD2,TRBJ2-1,TGTGCCAGCAGCTTAGTAGGACTAGCGGGGGGTCTCCCCAATGAGCAGTTCTTC,CASSLVGLAGGLPNEQFF
TRBV21-1,18,few,-,TRBJ2-6,TGTGCCAGCAGCAATATCGTGGGGACCTATTCTGGGGCCAACGTCCTGACTTTC,CASSNIVGTYSGANVLTF
TRBV4-1,15,few,-,TRBJ2-5,TGCGCCAGCAGCCATTCCTGGGCCCAGAGGGAGACCCAGTACTTC,CASSHSWAQRETQYF
TRBV7-8,13,-,-,TRBJ1-2,TGTGCCAGCAGCTTCTTACAGGAGAATGGCTACACCTTC,CASSFLQENGYTF
TRBV20-1,13,few,-,TRBJ1-5,TGCAGTGCTAGAGAGGGTGCGGGTCAGCCCCAGCATTTT,CSAREGAGQPQHF
TRBV7-9,13,few,-,TRBJ1-2,TGTGCCAGCAGCTTATACGGGAACTATGGCTACACCTTC,CASSLYGNYGYTF
TRBV5-4,16,few,TRBD1,TRBJ2-1,TGTGCCAGCAGCTCGCCTGGACAGGGGGCTGGCAATGAGCAGTTCTTC,CASSSPGQGAGNEQFF
TRBV12-3/TRBV12-4,15,-,TRBD1,TRBJ1-6,TGTGCCAGCAGTGGGGACAGCCTTCTCAATTCACCCCTCCACTTT,CASSGDSLLNSPLHF
TRBV2,13,-,TRBD1,TRBJ1-1,TGTGCCAGCAAATGGGGAAGGGGGCCTGAAGCTTTCTTT,CASKWGRGPEAFF
TRBV20-1,15,few,-,TRBJ2-3,TGCAGTGCTCGAGACAGGTTGATCGGCACAGATACGCAGTATTTT,CSARDRLIGTDTQYF
TRBV14,14,-,-,TRBJ1-1,TGTGCCAGCAGCCAGGTAGCGGGGAACACTGAAGCTTTCTTT,CASSQVAGNTEAFF
TRBV7-8,17,few,-,TRBJ1-2,TGTGCCAGCAGCTCTCCCCCAACTCGACAGGCGGGGTATGGCTACACCTTC,CASSSPPTRQAGYGYTF
TRBV7-9,13,few,-,TRBJ1-2,TGTGCCAGCAGCCCTGGTCGGATCTATGGCTACACCTTC,CASSPGRIYGYTF